These 21 T cell receptor beta chains share one sample of origin, sequenced in a study of shared clonotypes between healthy human individuals (dated by TCRdb to about 2020). CD8 naive samples were obtained by positive selection for CCR7 among CD45RO-negative cells, yielding a CD45RA+CCR7+ population from which TemRA cells were excluded. To prepare the library, the immunoSEQ multiplex PCR assay was applied. TCRdb took this table from immuneACCESS and kept in-frame rearrangements with V and J called. Such tables lack part of the clones; where checked against another copy, unresolved V genes explain under half of the gap, and the rest is unexplained. Here the sample has more than 2 million clones; 93% occur a single time. The ten most abundant clones make up 1.5% to 2% of the sample. Sequencing was carried out using naive CD8+ T cells from PBMCs. This specimen's cell subset or site label, per the study, means: CD45RA+CCR7+. These receptors were collected from a man younger than 30 in good health. Some clones in this sample may be carry-over from other donors' samples.

In the case of this clone: Other DNA sequences of this sample code for an identical CDR3. This chain's CDR3 is CASSPRTANTEAFF. CDR3 nucleotides: TGTGCCAGCAGCCCTAGGACAGCGAACACTGAAGCTTTCTTT. The chain links TRBV7-2 to TRBJ1-1, with D tentatively TRBD1 (6 bases). The V and J ends lost 5 bases and 1 base respectively, with 11 bases between them. Germline values: CDR1 SGHTA, CDR2 FQGNSA. The CDR3 runs to 14 residues. The full variable domain, with the rest looked up from reference TRBV7-2 and TRBJ1-1, is GAGVSQSPSNKVTEKGKDVELRCDPISGHTALYWYRQSLGQGLEFLIYFQGNSAPDKSGLPSDRFSAERTGGSVSTLTIQRTQQEDSAVYLCASSPRTANTEAFFGQGTRLTVV.

This chain connects TRBV11-2 to TRBJ2-7, with 9 bases matching TRBD2. Trimming removed 0 bases from V and 6 bases from J; junction bases left unmatched: 9. From germline, CDR1 is SGHAT and CDR2 FQNNGV. The CDR3 loop spans 16 amino acids. CDR3 loop: CASSLDRAGGRREQYF. The CDR3 DNA follows: TGTGCCAGCAGCTTAGATCGTGCGGGAGGGCGTCGCGAGCAGTACTTC. Combining the CDR3 with reference TRBV11-2 and TRBJ2-7 gives the whole variable domain EAGVAQSPRYKIIEKRQSVAFWCNPISGHATLYWYQQILGQGPKLLIQFQNNGVVDDSQLPKDRFSAERLKGVDSTLKIQPAKLEDSAVYLCASSLDRAGGRREQYFGPGTRLTVT.

The chain is built from TRBV28 and TRBJ1-6; D unresolved. Looked up from germline, CDR1 is MDHEN and CDR2 is SYDVKM. This CDR3 spans 18 amino acids. V gave up 6 bases and J gave up 7 bases, with 25 bases separating them. The CDR3 sequence is CASSWRREHGGKNSPLHF. CDR3 nucleotides: TGTGCCAGCAGCTGGAGGAGGGAGCACGGCGGGAAGAATTCACCCCTCCACTTT. Looking up the rest from reference TRBV28 and TRBJ1-6 gives the full variable domain: DVKVTQSSRYLVKRTGEKVFLECVQDMDHENMFWYRQDPGLGLRLIYFSYDVKMKEKGDIPEGYSVSREKKERFSLILESASTNQTSMYLCASSWRREHGGKNSPLHFGNGTRLTVT.

For this clone: Other DNA sequences in this sample translate to the same CDR3. The genes are TRBV7-9 and TRBJ2-2; TRBD1 matches at 11 bases. From germline, CDR1 is SEHNR and CDR2 FQNEAQ (reference sequence). The CDR3 sequence is 15 residues long. Trimming cost V 5 bases and J 6 bases; bases outside gene matches: 5. CDR3: CASSPRTGGAGELFF. In DNA form, the CDR3 reads TGTGCCAGCAGCCCCCGGACAGGGGGCGCCGGGGAGCTGTTTTTT.

The chain recombines TRBV27 with TRBJ2-6, with D unclear. V lost 6 bases, J lost 0 bases, and 6 bases lay in between. Germline V gene lookup returns CDR1 MNHEY and CDR2 SMNVEV (reference sequence). This CDR3 contains 14 residues. The CDR3 bases are TGTGCCAGCAGACCCCTCTCTGGGGCCAACGTCCTGACTTTC. Translated, it gives CASRPLSGANVLTF. Using reference TRBV27 and TRBJ2-6 for the parts outside the CDR3, the full variable domain is EAQVTQNPRYLITVTGKKLTVTCSQNMNHEYMSWYRQDPGLGLRQIYYSMNVEVTDKGDVPEGYKVSRKEKRNFPLILESPSPNQTSLYFCASRPLSGANVLTFGAGSRLTVL.

This clone was seen just once. V usage is TRBV6-1 and J usage is TRBJ1-1; a weak D match, TRBD1 (5 bases). V was trimmed by 2 bases and J by 0 bases, leaving 13 bases between them. The CDR3 is made up of 16 amino acids. Germline V gene lookup returns CDR1 MNHNS and CDR2 SASEGT. CDR3 amino acids: CASSERAGWVNTEAFF. The DNA of the CDR3 is TGTGCCAGCAGTGAACGGGCAGGGTGGGTGAACACTGAAGCTTTCTTT.

The rearrangement uses TRBV27 and TRBJ1-2, with D perhaps TRBD1 (6 bases). Trimming removed 3 bases at V and 8 bases at J, with 13 bases between. This CDR3 contains 13 residues. The germline gives CDR1 MNHEY, CDR2 SMNVEV (reference sequence). CDR3 residues: CASSFIPGVGYTF. The CDR3 nucleotides read TGTGCCAGCAGTTTCATTCCAGGGGTGGGCTACACCTTC.

This clone turned up a few times. Other DNA sequences of this sample code for an identical CDR3. The rearrangement joins TRBV7-9 to TRBJ1-1, with D possibly being TRBD1 (6 bases). Germline loops: CDR1 SEHNR, CDR2 FQNEAQ (reference sequence). The CDR3 is 14 residues long. The V gene lost 5 bases and the J gene lost 1 base, with 11 bases spanning the gap. CDR3: CASSPWTENTEAFF. The DNA for the CDR3 is TGTGCCAGCAGCCCATGGACAGAGAACACTGAAGCTTTCTTT.

Only a few counts were recorded for this clone. Other DNA sequences of this sample code for an identical CDR3. The CDR3 DNA reads TGTGCCAGCAGCGCTGAGGATGGCTACACCTTC. Translating gives CASSAEDGYTF. This chain uses TRBV9 with TRBJ1-2; unclear D gene. The CDR3 totals 11 residues. Looked up from germline, CDR1 is SGDLS and CDR2 is YYNGEE. V shed 3 bases and J shed 6 bases, with 6 bases lying between them.

The rearrangement links TRBV7-9 to TRBJ2-4; 7 nucleotides line up with TRBD1. V dropped 6 bases and J dropped 2; count of bases not matched to a gene: 4. The CDR3 spans 14 residues. Looked up from germline, CDR1 is SEHNR and CDR2 is FQNEAQ (reference sequence). CDR3 nucleotides: TGTGCCAGCAGTCCGGACAGGTCCAAAAACATTCAGTACTTC. This codes for CASSPDRSKNIQYF.

About this clone: The sample has other DNA sequences that encode this CDR3 too. The J gene is TRBJ1-2, the V gene TRBV28; D is undetermined. The CDR3 spans 13 residues. The V gene lost 2 bases and the J gene lost 0 bases, with 4 bases spanning the gap. CDR1 is MDHEN and CDR2 is SYDVKM in the germline V gene. In DNA form, the CDR3 reads TGTGCCAGCAGTTTAAGGTCTAACTATGGCTACACCTTC. Protein product: CASSLRSNYGYTF.

This clone was found once. The rearrangement joins TRBV10-2 to TRBJ2-5, with D possibly being TRBD1 (6 bases). The CDR3 is 16 residues long. Between the trimmed V and J ends, which lost 0 bases and 0 bases, there was a span of 11 bases. CDR1 is WSHSY and CDR2 is SAAADI in the germline V gene. The CDR3 bases are TGCGCCAGCAGTGAGTCGGGACACCTATACCAAGAGACCCAGTACTTC. Its protein product is CASSESGHLYQETQYF.

V usage is TRBV7-6 and J usage is TRBJ1-3; D gene ambiguous. The CDR3 length is 17 residues. Germline V gives CDR1 SGHVS, CDR2 FNYEAQ. The V end was cut by 5 bases, the J end by 0 bases, with 17 bases between. CDR3 in DNA: TGTGCCAGCAGCAACCGAAAAAGCTACCTCTCTGGAAACACCATATATTTT. This sequence encodes CASSNRKSYLSGNTIYF.

The chain links TRBV25-1 to TRBJ2-7; no reliable D call. The CDR3 is 12 amino acids. Trimming removed 3 bases from V and 4 bases from J, with 7 bases in between. From germline, CDR1 is MGHDK and CDR2 SYGVNS. CDR3 coding DNA: TGTGCCAGCAGTGACTCGCCTTACGAGCAGTACTTC. Translation gives CASSDSPYEQYF.

This clone was seen just once. This chain connects TRBV10-3 to TRBJ2-1; 9 positions agree with TRBD1. J lost 3 bases, V lost 6 bases, and 3 bases had no gene match. The CDR3 runs to 14 residues. Germline CDR1 reads ENHRY; CDR2 reads SYGVKD. The CDR3 loop reads CAISDRGDYNEQFF. The CDR3 coding sequence is TGTGCCATCAGCGACAGGGGGGACTACAATGAGCAGTTCTTC.

V usage is TRBV28 and J usage is TRBJ2-1; TRBD2 aligns across 7 bases. The V gene's germline CDR1 is MDHEN and CDR2 SYDVKM. This CDR3 has 13 amino acids. V shed 10 bases, J shed 1 base, and the junction held 4 bases outside the gene matches. CDR3 DNA sequence: TGTGCCACCCGAGCGGGGTCCTACAATGAGCAGTTCTTC. Its protein product is CATRAGSYNEQFF.

The chain is built from TRBV29-1 and TRBJ2-7; D may be TRBD1 or TRBD2 (6 bases each). CDR1 and CDR2 (germline): SQVTM, ANQGSEA. CDR3 size: 13 residues. Trimming left V 6 bases short and J 4 bases short, with 16 bases between. CDR3 bases: TGCAGCGTCGCTGAAGGGGGGTGGTACGAGCAGTACTTC. It translates to CSVAEGGWYEQYF.

The rearrangement links TRBV11-3 to TRBJ2-1; 13 bases match TRBD2. Unmatched junction bases numbered 4, after V lost 4 bases and J lost 7 bases. Germline V CDR1 and CDR2: SGHNT, YENEEA. The CDR3 sequence is 15 residues long. The DNA for the CDR3 is TGTGCCAGCAGCTGGACTAGCGGGAGTATGAATGAGCAGTTCTTC. Amino acid sequence: CASSWTSGSMNEQFF.

V is TRBV6-1 and J is TRBJ1-2; D gene ambiguous. CDR1 is MNHNS, CDR2 SASEGT, per germline. V was trimmed by 4 bases and J by 2 bases, leaving 17 bases between them. This CDR3 has 16 residues. The DNA of the CDR3 is TGTGCCAGCAGTGTGTCCCGAAGAACAACAAACTATGGCTACACCTTC. It codes for CASSVSRRTTNYGYTF.

This chain links TRBV9 with TRBJ2-5; 8 bases match TRBD1. V lost 3 bases, J lost 5 bases, and 9 bases stayed unmatched. The CDR3 contains 15 residues. Germline V gene sequence: CDR1 SGDLS, CDR2 YYNGEE. CDR3 sequence: CASSAAGGWGETQYF. CDR3 nucleotide sequence: TGTGCCAGCAGCGCGGCAGGGGGCTGGGGTGAGACCCAGTACTTC.

This sequence joins TRBV28 and TRBJ1-3; D not certain. The CDR3 has 13 residues. Trimming removed 8 bases at V and 4 bases at J, with 12 bases between. In germline, CDR1 is MDHEN, CDR2 SYDVKM. CDR3 residues: CASLRLTGNTIYF. The CDR3 coding sequence is TGTGCCAGCTTAAGGTTAACGGGAAACACCATATATTTT.